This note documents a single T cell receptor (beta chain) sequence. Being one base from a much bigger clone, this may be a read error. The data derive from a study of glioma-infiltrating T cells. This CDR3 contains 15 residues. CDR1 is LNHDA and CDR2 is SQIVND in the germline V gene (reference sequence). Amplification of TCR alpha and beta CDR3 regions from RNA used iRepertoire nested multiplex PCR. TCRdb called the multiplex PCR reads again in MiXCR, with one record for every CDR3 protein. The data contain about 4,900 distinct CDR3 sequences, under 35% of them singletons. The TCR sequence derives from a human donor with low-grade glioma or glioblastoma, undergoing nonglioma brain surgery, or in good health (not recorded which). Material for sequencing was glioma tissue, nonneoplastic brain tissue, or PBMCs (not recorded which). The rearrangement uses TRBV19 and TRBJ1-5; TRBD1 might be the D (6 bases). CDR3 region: CASSIRTAYNQPKHF. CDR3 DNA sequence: TGTGCCAGTAGTATACGGACAGCCTACAATCAGCCCAAGCATTTT. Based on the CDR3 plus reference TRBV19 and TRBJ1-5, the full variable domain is DGGITQSPKYLFRKEGQNVTLSCEQNLNHDAMYWYRQDPGQGLRLIYYSQIVNDFQKGDIAEGYSVSREKKESFPLTVTSAQKNPTAFYLCASSIRTAYNQPKHFGDGTRLSIL.